The 11 T cell receptor beta chains below all came from one sample that was sequenced in a study of OX40 agonist ivuxolimab in advanced cancers. Here immunoSEQ multiplex PCR was the method, and the copy in TCRdb shows in-frame clones only, minus some. The sample yields roughly 60,000 clones, 70% to 90% seen once. Sequencing used CD4+ or CD8+ T cells sorted from blood, obtained in a trial of the OX40 agonist ivuxolimab. These receptors were obtained from an adult with an advanced solid tumor such as melanoma, head and neck, liver or kidney cancer.

CDR3 amino acids: CASSLRASSLSNTGELFF. The CDR3 DNA reads as TGTGCCAGCAGCTTAAGAGCTAGCTCTCTATCGAACACCGGGGAGCTGTTTTTT. The genes are TRBV7-2 and TRBJ2-2, with D possibly TRBD2 on 5 matching bases. Germline V lookup: CDR1 SGHTA, CDR2 FQGNSA. The length of the CDR3 is 18 residues. Trimming removed 2 bases at V and 0 bases at J, with 16 bases between.

The chain uses TRBV9 and TRBJ2-7, with D possibly being TRBD1 or TRBD2 (5 bases each). The V end was cut by 0 bases, the J end by 0 bases, with 7 bases between. Germline-derived CDR1 and CDR2 are SGDLS and YYNGEE. CDR3 length: 14 residues. CDR3: CASSVGDPSYEQYF. CDR3 coding DNA: TGTGCCAGCAGCGTAGGGGACCCCTCCTACGAGCAGTACTTC.

This clone was seen once. The chain combines TRBV11-2 with TRBJ2-1; D remains ambiguous. CDR3 size: 15 residues. Per germline, CDR1 SGHAT and CDR2 FQNNGV. V was trimmed by 0 bases and J by 0 bases, leaving 6 bases between them. In DNA, the CDR3 is TGTGCCAGCAGCTTAGAGGGAAACTCCTACAATGAGCAGTTCTTC. This encodes CASSLEGNSYNEQFF. The variable domain in full, completed from reference TRBV11-2 and TRBJ2-1, reads EAGVAQSPRYKIIEKRQSVAFWCNPISGHATLYWYQQILGQGPKLLIQFQNNGVVDDSQLPKDRFSAERLKGVDSTLKIQPAKLEDSAVYLCASSLEGNSYNEQFFGPGTRLTVL.

The chain links TRBV14 to TRBJ2-7, with 7 bases lining up with TRBD2. This CDR3 contains 17 residues. The ends lost 4 bases at V and 0 bases at J; junction bases unmatched: 12. The germline V gene has CDR1 SGHDN and CDR2 FVKESK. The DNA of the CDR3 is TGTGCCAGCAGCCCCCTTTCCAGGGCTAGCGGCTCCTACGAGCAGTACTTC. This translates into CASSPLSRASGSYEQYF.

This chain joins TRBV5-8 and TRBJ2-4; TRBD2 agrees at 11 bases. This CDR3 is 18 amino acids long. The trim removed 0 bases at V and 0 bases at J, leaving 5 bases unmatched. Germline values: CDR1 SGHTS, CDR2 YDEGEE. The CDR3 is CASSLELAGGLAKNIQYF. CDR3 nucleotide sequence: TGTGCCAGCAGCTTGGAGCTAGCGGGAGGACTAGCCAAAAACATTCAGTACTTC. The variable domain in full, completed from reference TRBV5-8 and TRBJ2-4, reads EAGVTQSPTHLIKTRGQQATLRCSPISGHTSVYWYQQALGLGLQFLLWYDEGEERNRGNFPPRFSGRQFPNYSSELNVNALELEDSALYLCASSLELAGGLAKNIQYFGAGTRLSVL.

V is TRBV15 and J is TRBJ2-7; 8 bases line up with TRBD2. The V gene's germline CDR1 is LNHNV and CDR2 YYDKDF (reference sequence). There are 13 residues in the CDR3. Trimming took 6 bases from V and 2 from J; bases not matched to a gene: 3. This chain's CDR3 is CATRSGRAYEQYF. The DNA for the CDR3 is TGTGCCACCAGGTCCGGGAGGGCCTACGAGCAGTACTTC.

This sequence joins TRBV11-2 and TRBJ2-1, with no clear D. Trimming cost V 2 bases and J 0 bases, with 11 bases left between them. CDR1 SGHAT and CDR2 FQNNGV come from the germline V gene. The CDR3 contains 16 residues. The CDR3: CASSLSLISSYNEQFF. CDR3 sequence (DNA): TGTGCCAGCAGCTTAAGCCTAATCAGCTCCTACAATGAGCAGTTCTTC.

The chain carries TRBV6-4 and TRBJ1-1; possible D gene TRBD1, 5 bases. The V gene lost 5 bases and the J gene lost 1 base, with 8 bases spanning the gap. The CDR3 loop spans 13 amino acids. CDR1 MRHNA and CDR2 SNTAGT come from the germline V gene. This CDR3 is CASSKQENTEAFF. CDR3 DNA sequence: TGTGCCAGCAGTAAACAGGAGAACACTGAAGCTTTCTTT.

As regards this clone: A read error may account for a junction end that differs from germline. The chain uses TRBV7-9 and TRBJ2-3, with 8 bases matching TRBD1. From germline, CDR1 is SEHNR and CDR2 FQNEAQ (reference sequence). This CDR3 contains 12 residues. CDR3 protein: CASSAGTGTQYF. CDR3 in DNA: TGTGCCAGCAGCGCCGGGACAGGTACGCAGTATTTT.

The V gene is TRBV28, the J gene TRBJ1-3; D remains ambiguous. Trimming shortened V by 3 bases and J by 0 bases, and 12 bases separated the two germline ends. The CDR3 totals 16 residues. In germline, CDR1 is MDHEN, CDR2 SYDVKM. This CDR3 is CASSLKDGSSGNTIYF. The CDR3, as DNA: TGTGCCAGCAGTTTGAAAGACGGGAGCTCTGGAAACACCATATATTTT.

The V and J genes are TRBV18 and TRBJ1-5; the D gene is possibly TRBD1 (6 bases). Germline CDR1 reads KGHSH; CDR2 reads LQKENI. CDR3 size: 14 residues. Trimming stripped 2 bases from V and 6 bases from J, with 11 bases between. The CDR3 region has the DNA TGTGCCAGCTCACCATCGGCGGGGGCTCAGCCCCAGCATTTT. Its translation: CASSPSAGAQPQHF. Drawing the rest from reference TRBV18 and TRBJ1-5, the complete variable domain is NAGVMQNPRHLVRRRGQEARLRCSPMKGHSHVYWYRQLPEEGLKFMVYLQKENIIDESGMPKERFSAEFPKEGPSILRIQQVVRGDSAAYFCASSPSAGAQPQHFGDGTRLSIL.